A single T cell receptor (beta chain) is shown here with its context. The data derive from a study of cytomegalovirus exposure and HLA in healthy donors. Germline assignment: CDR1 MNHEY and CDR2 SMNVEV (reference sequence). Trimming took off 0 bases at V and 4 bases at J, with 19 bases between the two ends. The CDR3 sequence is 19 residues long. The PCR had 60 Vbeta and 13 Jbeta primers. Produced via immunoSEQ multiplex PCR; TCRdb's table is partial and in-frame only. The sample contains around 170,000 clones, approximately 84% of which appear only once. The V gene is TRBV27, the J gene TRBJ2-6; perhaps TRBD2 as D (7 bases). The TCR sequence derives from a woman aged 50 to 60 in good health and CMV-seropositive. Specimen: PBMCs. CDR3 sequence: CASSLSWGGLTSGANVLTF. The CDR3 DNA follows: TGTGCCAGCAGTTTATCATGGGGGGGCCTAACTTCAGGGGCCAACGTCCTGACTTTC.